This is a list of T cell receptor beta chains from one sample in a study of T cell responses to AZD1222 COVID-19 vaccine. The assay was immunoSEQ multiplex PCR, and TCRdb's table has in-frame clones only and misses some. This sample carries 150,000 to 180,000 clones, 88% of them seen once, and the ten largest clones take around 2.9%. Sequences were derived from peripheral blood, sampled on day 0 of AZD1222 vaccination. The receptors shown here come from an adult in good health. CDR3s leave out the opening cysteine and the closing phenylalanine or tryptophan. Each record gives: D gene, V gene, J gene, CDR3 protein. The D gene is left open where the match is weak.

D gene: .
V gene: TRBV5-5
J gene: TRBJ2-2
CDR3 protein: ASSQIQGFTGELF

D gene: .
V gene: TRBV18
J gene: TRBJ2-7
CDR3 protein: ASSPPVGHEQY

D gene: .
V gene: TRBV5-1
J gene: TRBJ2-2
CDR3 protein: ASSLAGELF

D gene: .
V gene: TRBV6-5
J gene: TRBJ2-3
CDR3 protein: ASSYTPVSTDTQY

D gene: .
V gene: TRBV18
J gene: TRBJ1-1
CDR3 protein: ASSPVRSGGEAF

D gene: .
V gene: TRBV5-1
J gene: TRBJ1-1
CDR3 protein: ASSFETWTDEAF

D gene: TRBD2
V gene: TRBV5-4
J gene: TRBJ2-1
CDR3 protein: ASSLGGTSGYNEQF

D gene: .
V gene: TRBV15
J gene: TRBJ1-5
CDR3 protein: ATSRDNQPQH

D gene: .
V gene: TRBV5-1
J gene: TRBJ2-3
CDR3 protein: ASSSLVRAEGTQY

D gene: .
V gene: TRBV5-1
J gene: TRBJ1-4
CDR3 protein: ASSVSGEANEKLF

D gene: TRBD1
V gene: TRBV10-3
J gene: TRBJ1-2
CDR3 protein: AIRPEDRGRGYT

D gene: .
V gene: TRBV21-1
J gene: TRBJ1-2
CDR3 protein: ASSKRATGCVYYGYT

D gene: .
V gene: TRBV9
J gene: TRBJ1-6
CDR3 protein: ASSYRGGAGADSPLH

D gene: .
V gene: TRBV5-1
J gene: TRBJ2-7
CDR3 protein: ASSSDGSSYEQY

D gene: .
V gene: TRBV10-3
J gene: TRBJ1-2
CDR3 protein: AISVQGVGYGYT

D gene: .
V gene: TRBV5-4
J gene: TRBJ1-2
CDR3 protein: ASSGTSNYGYT

D gene: .
V gene: TRBV7-2
J gene: TRBJ2-7
CDR3 protein: ASSLSAGWPNYEQY

D gene: .
V gene: TRBV29-1
J gene: TRBJ1-3
CDR3 protein: SVDTIY

D gene: TRBD2
V gene: TRBV7-8
J gene: TRBJ2-1
CDR3 protein: ASSSPRTGGDYNEQF

D gene: TRBD1
V gene: TRBV2
J gene: TRBJ2-7
CDR3 protein: ASSGTGTGRTSYEQY

D gene: .
V gene: TRBV2
J gene: TRBJ2-7
CDR3 protein: ASSSGPISSYEQY

D gene: TRBD1
V gene: TRBV9
J gene: TRBJ2-7
CDR3 protein: ASSVSPRGTGDTKGQY

D gene: .
V gene: TRBV10-3
J gene: TRBJ1-2
CDR3 protein: AIRAGGRAVGGYGYT

D gene: .
V gene: TRBV7-8
J gene: TRBJ2-7
CDR3 protein: ASSSSDRFPYEQY

D gene: .
V gene: TRBV2
J gene: TRBJ1-5
CDR3 protein: ASNREVGQPQH

D gene: .
V gene: TRBV7-9
J gene: TRBJ2-7
CDR3 protein: ASSPQVGTYEQY

D gene: .
V gene: TRBV5-6
J gene: TRBJ2-2
CDR3 protein: ASSLGRTGELF

D gene: TRBD1
V gene: TRBV12-3/TRBV12-4
J gene: TRBJ2-5
CDR3 protein: ASRTAGGETQY

D gene: .
V gene: TRBV4-1
J gene: TRBJ1-4
CDR3 protein: ASSQATVWANEKLF

D gene: .
V gene: TRBV4-1
J gene: TRBJ1-1
CDR3 protein: ASSPLGEGSRAEAF

D gene: .
V gene: TRBV5-8
J gene: TRBJ2-7
CDR3 protein: ASSLTGLNEQY

D gene: .
V gene: TRBV25-1
J gene: TRBJ1-4
CDR3 protein: ASSETLTTNEKLF

D gene: .
V gene: TRBV21-1
J gene: TRBJ2-7
CDR3 protein: ASSKMPGGVAYEQY

D gene: .
V gene: TRBV6-5
J gene: TRBJ2-5
CDR3 protein: ASSYARTAGGETQY

D gene: TRBD1
V gene: TRBV5-1
J gene: TRBJ2-7
CDR3 protein: ASSFQPGQGSEQY

D gene: .
V gene: TRBV27
J gene: TRBJ1-1
CDR3 protein: ASSWGVENTEAF

D gene: .
V gene: TRBV28
J gene: TRBJ1-6
CDR3 protein: ASSLGVINSPLH

D gene: .
V gene: TRBV6-5
J gene: TRBJ1-4
CDR3 protein: ASSWPVWEKLF

D gene: .
V gene: TRBV7-9
J gene: TRBJ1-1
CDR3 protein: ASSLQGMNTEAF

D gene: .
V gene: TRBV7-6
J gene: TRBJ2-3
CDR3 protein: ASSLVLWGEFTDTQY

D gene: TRBD1
V gene: TRBV6-5
J gene: TRBJ1-1
CDR3 protein: ASRSGTGDIAEAF

D gene: .
V gene: TRBV5-1
J gene: TRBJ1-2
CDR3 protein: ASSSQANYGYT

D gene: TRBD2
V gene: TRBV6-2/TRBV6-3
J gene: TRBJ2-7
CDR3 protein: ASSYDAGESYEQY

D gene: TRBD1
V gene: TRBV7-9
J gene: TRBJ2-7
CDR3 protein: ASSPGQGNSYEQY

D gene: .
V gene: TRBV27
J gene: TRBJ1-1
CDR3 protein: ASSLKGRGVSTEAF

D gene: .
V gene: TRBV4-3
J gene: TRBJ2-1
CDR3 protein: ASSPRPPETAYNEQF

D gene: TRBD2
V gene: TRBV6-2/TRBV6-3
J gene: TRBJ2-1
CDR3 protein: ASSYSTSGGLYNEQF

D gene: .
V gene: TRBV2
J gene: TRBJ2-1
CDR3 protein: ASSDTRAYNEQF

D gene: TRBD1
V gene: TRBV7-8
J gene: TRBJ1-5
CDR3 protein: ASSKDRGDGNQPQH

D gene: .
V gene: TRBV5-1
J gene: TRBJ2-7
CDR3 protein: ASSLGLWGHSYEQY

D gene: .
V gene: TRBV27
J gene: TRBJ1-1
CDR3 protein: ASSLGRGRTEAF

D gene: .
V gene: TRBV19
J gene: TRBJ1-5
CDR3 protein: ASSMGWRGNSNQPQH

D gene: .
V gene: TRBV6-2/TRBV6-3
J gene: TRBJ1-5
CDR3 protein: ASSSYNQPQH